This TCR beta chain was sequenced in a study of T cells in Graves' hyperthyroidism and ophthalmopathy. On the study more broadly: Pretreatment peripheral blood was obtained at initial diagnosis. Study findings and constraints: Blood also held most thyroid clonotypes expanded beyond 0.001.

The CDR3 has 17 residues. Germline assignment: CDR1 SNHLY and CDR2 FYNNEI. Deletions cut 2 bases from V and 0 bases from J, with 11 bases between. The investigators amplified TCR beta CDR3 regions from RNA transcripts. TCR CDR3 underwent first-round RT-PCR with the HTBI primer set. One entry per CDR3 protein, called by TCRdb with MiXCR from the multiplex PCR reads. The table has some 500,000 distinct CDR3 sequences, roughly a quarter seen once. This clonotype was counted ten times or more. Its antigen is still unknown. Together with thyroid ultrasound, orbital computed tomography, serum thyroxine and TRAb, clinical symptoms were used for diagnoses.

What was sequenced was blood. V and J are TRBV2 and TRBJ1-6, with D tentatively TRBD1 (5 bases). The sequence was obtained from a woman aged 25 to 39 with Graves' ophthalmopathy. The CDR3 reads CASSEFAGISYNSPLHF. The CDR3, as DNA: TGTGCCAGCAGTGAATTCGCAGGGATCTCCTATAATTCACCCCTCCACTTT.